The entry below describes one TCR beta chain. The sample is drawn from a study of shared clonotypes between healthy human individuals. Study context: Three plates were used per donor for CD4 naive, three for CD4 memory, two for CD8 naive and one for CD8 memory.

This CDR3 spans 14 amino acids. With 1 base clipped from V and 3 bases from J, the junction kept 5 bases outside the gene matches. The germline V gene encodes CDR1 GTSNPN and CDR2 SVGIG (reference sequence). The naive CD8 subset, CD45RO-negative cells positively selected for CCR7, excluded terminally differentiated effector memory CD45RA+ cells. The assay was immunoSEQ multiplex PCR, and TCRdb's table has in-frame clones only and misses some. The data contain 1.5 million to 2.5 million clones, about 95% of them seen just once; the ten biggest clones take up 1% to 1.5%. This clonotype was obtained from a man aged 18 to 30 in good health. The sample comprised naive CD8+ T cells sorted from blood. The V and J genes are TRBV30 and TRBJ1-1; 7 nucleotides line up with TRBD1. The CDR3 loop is CAWSDDRDYTEAFF. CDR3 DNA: TGTGCCTGGAGTGACGACAGGGACTACACTGAAGCTTTCTTT. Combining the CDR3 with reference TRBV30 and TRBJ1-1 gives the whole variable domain SQTIHQWPATLVQPVGSPLSLECTVEGTSNPNLYWYRQAAGRGLQLLFYSVGIGQISSEVPQNLSASRPQDRQFILSSKKLLLSDSGFYLCAWSDDRDYTEAFFGQGTRLTVV.